Presented here are 14 T cell receptor beta chains from one specimen sequenced in a study of radiation and T cells in renal cell carcinoma. The data were produced by immunoSEQ multiplex PCR, yet TCRdb's version contains in-frame clones alone and is incomplete. Of just over 150,000 clones listed, 80% to 90% were seen once; the top ten hold 10% to 15%. Time point noted: blood 2 weeks post-SBRT. Treatment in this sample: 15 Gy SBRT to primary tumor, nephrectomy 4 weeks later. Specimen: blood, collected from a patient whose treatment included radiotherapy and nephrectomy. All receptors derive from a woman between 50 and 59 years old with renal cell carcinoma.

J is TRBJ2-3 and V is TRBV30; no reliable D call. Germline V gene data show CDR1 as GTSNPN and CDR2 as SVGIG (reference sequence). V lost 0 bases, J lost 4 bases, and 5 bases lay in between. This CDR3 spans 12 amino acids. The chain's CDR3 is CAWSVPPDTQYF. The CDR3 DNA reads as TGTGCCTGGAGTGTACCCCCAGATACGCAGTATTTT.

V is TRBV5-1 and J is TRBJ1-4; possible D gene TRBD1, 5 bases. The CDR3 runs to 15 residues. Germline-derived CDR1 and CDR2 are SGHRS and YFSETQ. With 2 bases removed from V and 10 bases from J, the gap between germline ends came to 18 bases. The CDR3 coding sequence is TGCGCCAGCAGCTTAACTCCAGGACACTCCGGAAAACTGTTTTTT. Protein: CASSLTPGHSGKLFF.

This clone was observed a single time. V and J are TRBV5-1 and TRBJ1-1; 8 bases are a match to TRBD1. This CDR3 spans 15 amino acids. CDR1 is SGHRS and CDR2 is YFSETQ in the germline V gene. Trimming removed 4 bases from V and 3 bases from J; junction bases left unmatched: 8. The CDR3 nucleotides are TGCGCCAGCAGCAACCAGGGGGCGTGGGACACTGAAGCTTTCTTT. Residues: CASSNQGAWDTEAFF.

The chain carries TRBV19 and TRBJ1-4, with D hard to call. Germline V gives CDR1 LNHDA, CDR2 SQIVND (reference sequence). V lost 4 bases, J lost 0 bases, and 6 bases lay in between. CDR3 length: 14 amino acids. The CDR3 loop reads CASSKGTTNEKLFF. Here the CDR3 DNA reads TGTGCCAGTAGTAAAGGGACAACTAATGAAAAACTGTTTTTT.

The rearrangement joins TRBV14 to TRBJ1-2, with D hard to call. Trimming removed 3 bases at V and 4 bases at J, with 9 bases between. Germline V gives CDR1 SGHDN, CDR2 FVKESK. The CDR3 consists of 13 residues. The CDR3 sequence is CASSQLAGYGYTF. The CDR3, as DNA: TGTGCCAGCAGCCAGCTGGCGGGCTATGGCTACACCTTC. Full variable domain (rest looked up from reference TRBV14 and TRBJ1-2): EAGVTQFPSHSVIEKGQTVTLRCDPISGHDNLYWYRRVMGKEIKFLLHFVKESKQDESGMPNNRFLAERTGGTYSTLKVQPAELEDSGVYFCASSQLAGYGYTFGSGTRLTVV.

The V and J genes are TRBV5-1 and TRBJ2-3, with 14 bases fitting TRBD2. V was pared by 3 bases and J by 6 bases, with 6 bases of the junction left unmatched. The V gene's germline CDR1 is SGHRS and CDR2 YFSETQ. CDR3 length equals 16 residues. CDR3: CASSSTSGGAGDTQYF. As DNA, the CDR3 is TGCGCCAGCAGCTCGACTAGCGGGGGGGCCGGGGATACGCAGTATTTT.

The rearrangement links TRBV30 to TRBJ1-1; 7 bases line up with TRBD1. This CDR3 spans 13 amino acids. The germline CDR1 and CDR2 sequences are GTSNPN and SVGIG (reference sequence). J lost 10 bases, V lost 3 bases, and 11 bases had no gene match. The DNA for the CDR3 is TGTGCCTGGAGCACGCTACAGGGGACAGCAGCTTTCTTT. Protein: CAWSTLQGTAAFF.

The chain carries TRBV12-5 and TRBJ1-2; no firm D call. The CDR3 runs to 13 residues. Trimming left V 0 bases short and J 6 bases short, with 8 bases between. Per the germline V gene, CDR1 is LGHNT and CDR2 is FRNRAP. DNA for the CDR3: TGTGCTAGTGGTTTGGTAGACTGGGATGGCTACACCTTC. This gives the protein CASGLVDWDGYTF.

The count of this clone is one. This chain joins TRBV4-1 and TRBJ2-3, with D tentatively TRBD1 (6 bases). CDR3 length: 14 amino acids. CDR1 and CDR2 (germline): MGHRA, YSYEKL. Trimming took off 8 bases at V and 0 bases at J, with 12 bases between the two ends. This CDR3 is CASEDRRSTDTQYF. Written as DNA, the CDR3 is TGCGCCAGCGAGGACAGAAGAAGCACAGATACGCAGTATTTT.

The gene calls are TRBV5-6 and TRBJ2-3; D is ambiguous. The V and J ends lost 0 bases and 0 bases respectively, with 11 bases between them. CDR1 is SGHDT and CDR2 is YYEEEE in the germline V gene. The CDR3 length is 16 residues. CDR3 loop: CASSLALLTSTDTQYF. The CDR3 DNA reads TGTGCCAGCAGCTTGGCACTACTGACAAGCACAGATACGCAGTATTTT.

The chain is built from TRBV6-5 and TRBJ2-2; weak D call: TRBD1 (6 bases). The length of the CDR3 is 15 residues. The germline gives CDR1 MNHEY, CDR2 SVGAGI. Trimming left V 2 bases short and J 5 bases short, with 12 bases between. CDR3 amino acids: CASSYQGFGTGELFF. The DNA of the CDR3 is TGTGCCAGCAGTTACCAGGGGTTTGGGACCGGGGAGCTGTTTTTT.

The chain uses TRBV19 and TRBJ1-2; no reliable D call. The CDR3 runs to 16 residues. Trimming removed 4 bases at V and 1 base at J, with 16 bases between. CDR1 and CDR2 (germline): LNHDA, SQIVND (reference sequence). The CDR3 sequence is CASSTPSPDLNYGYTF. The CDR3 nucleotides read TGTGCCAGTAGTACCCCGTCCCCAGATCTTAACTATGGCTACACCTTC.

V gene TRBV19 combines with J gene TRBJ2-1, with D maybe TRBD2 (6 bases). Germline V gene data show CDR1 as LNHDA and CDR2 as SQIVND (reference sequence). The CDR3 has 15 amino acids. The V end lost 6 bases, the J end lost 8 bases, and 20 bases lay between the germline ends. The CDR3 protein is CASSNFRRGGDEQFF. For the CDR3, the DNA is TGTGCCAGTAGCAACTTCAGGAGGGGTGGGGATGAGCAGTTCTTC. The full variable domain, rest sourced from reference TRBV19 and TRBJ2-1, is DGGITQSPKYLFRKEGQNVTLSCEQNLNHDAMYWYRQDPGQGLRLIYYSQIVNDFQKGDIAEGYSVSREKKESFPLTVTSAQKNPTAFYLCASSNFRRGGDEQFFGPGTRLTVL.

This clone came up a few times. This chain uses TRBV19 with TRBJ1-2; 8 bases are shared with TRBD1. V was clipped by 10 bases and J by 7 bases; unmatched bases: 8. CDR3 length equals 12 residues. Per the germline V gene, CDR1 is LNHDA and CDR2 is SQIVND (reference sequence). In DNA, the CDR3 is TGTGCCACTTCGACAGGGGTCATTGGCTACACCTTC. This encodes CATSTGVIGYTF.